This T cell receptor beta chain was found in a study of CD8+ T cells in alopecia areata. At the level of the study: The study gave tofacitinib for 6 to 18 months, then 6 months off drug. Findings of the study overall: Mice showed TCR sharing more clearly than patients did, possibly owing to HLA. Lesional scalp displayed greater clonality than normal scalp, most notably in alopecia totalis/universalis.

RNA, once extracted, was reverse transcribed into cDNA for use as the sequencing template. Measured with immunoSEQ multiplex PCR; TCRdb has only the in-frame clones, and not every one. Of 80,000 to 100,000 clones detected, around two fifths appear once; the ten largest clones hold about 0.79%. With respect to this clone: What it binds is unknown.

Lesional scalp punch biopsies and peripheral blood were collected from alopecia areata patients. CDR3 length equals 13 residues. The V end was cut by 0 bases, the J end by 7 bases, with 6 bases between. Germline-derived CDR1 and CDR2 are SGHTA and FQGNSA. This clonotype originated in a human donor with alopecia areata. The chain is built from TRBV7-2 and TRBJ2-2; D remains ambiguous. Specimen: CD4+ T cells sorted from blood. The CDR3 loop is CASSLALGGELFF. In nucleotides, the CDR3 is TGTGCCAGCAGCTTAGCGCTCGGCGGGGAGCTGTTTTTT.